One and the same sample provided the 25 T cell receptor beta chains below, sequenced in a study of spatial heterogeneity in lung cancer. TCRdb analysed the 5' RACE reads with MiXCR anew, one entry per CDR3 protein. The sample includes about 7,000 distinct CDR3 sequences, over 7% seen only once; the top ten take about 44%. The time point: sample taken at primary tumor resection. The authors sequenced whole RNA from tumor, nontumor lung or frozen PBMC without sorting. Source: PBMCs, taken at surgery. Source of these receptors: a male donor with early-stage non-small cell lung cancer.

This clonotype was observed at least ten times. In a library made to pick up alpha chains, this beta chain is a stray read with a size that means little. The chain is built from TRBV5-1 and TRBJ2-2; D gene ambiguous. V gave up 0 bases and J gave up 4 bases, with 7 bases separating them. Germline assignment: CDR1 SGHRS and CDR2 YFSETQ. The CDR3 length is 14 residues. This CDR3 is CASSLAPTTGELFF. CDR3 coding DNA: TGCGCCAGCAGCTTGGCTCCGACCACCGGGGAGCTGTTTTTT. Full variable domain (missing parts from reference TRBV5-1 and TRBJ2-2): KAGVTQTPRYLIKTRGQQVTLSCSPISGHRSVSWYQQTPGQGLQFLFEYFSETQRNKGNFPGRFSGRQFSNSRSEMNVSTLELGDSALYLCASSLAPTTGELFFGEGSRLTVL.

Remarks on this clonotype: A library made for alpha chains picked up this beta chain off target, so its size means little. This rearrangement joins TRBV11-2 to TRBJ2-3, with D possibly being TRBD1 or TRBD2 (5 bases each). The CDR3 runs to 15 residues. Germline values: CDR1 SGHAT, CDR2 FQNNGV. Trimming shortened V by 4 bases and J by 2 bases, and 13 bases separated the two germline ends. CDR3: CASSSGPSTTDTQYF. CDR3 coding DNA: TGTGCCAGCAGCTCGGGACCCTCCACCACAGATACGCAGTATTTT.

About this clonotype itself: This beta chain is a stray read from a library made for alpha chains; its abundance is not meaningful. The chain couples TRBV28 to TRBJ2-3; D uncertain. CDR3 length: 12 residues. V was cut by 0 bases and J by 4 bases, with 2 bases left in between. Germline-derived CDR1 and CDR2 are MDHEN and SYDVKM. The CDR3 DNA follows: TGTGCCAGCAGTTTATGGGCAGATACGCAGTATTTT. Its protein is CASSLWADTQYF.

This clonotype was detected many times. A library made for alpha chains picked up this beta chain off target, so its size means little. The chain recombines TRBV19 with TRBJ2-7; the D gene is possibly TRBD1 (6 bases). V was trimmed by 5 bases and J by 3 bases, leaving 20 bases between them. Germline CDR1 and CDR2: LNHDA and SQIVND (reference sequence). The CDR3 is made up of 16 amino acids. DNA for the CDR3: TGTGCCAGTAGTGGAGGAACAGGGACGATTCTCTACGAGCAGTACTTC. This encodes CASSGGTGTILYEQYF.

This clonotype was seen many times. This beta chain was picked up by a library intended for alpha chains and is off target, so its count carries little meaning. The chain is built from TRBV6-5 and TRBJ2-3; 12 positions agree with TRBD2. The CDR3 runs to 15 residues. V shed 6 bases, J shed 6 bases, and the junction held 7 bases outside the gene matches. The V gene's germline CDR1 is MNHEY and CDR2 SVGAGI. Here the CDR3 DNA reads TGTGCCAGCAGCCTACTAGCGGGAGGCAGCGATACGCAGTATTTT. Its protein product is CASSLLAGGSDTQYF.

Ten or more counts support this clonotype. This beta chain came through as a stray read in a library set up for alpha chains, and its size says little. The rearrangement joins TRBV7-2 to TRBJ2-5, with a possible D match to TRBD2 (6 bases). CDR1 and CDR2 from the germline V gene are SGHTA and FQGNSA. This CDR3 has 20 amino acids. V was clipped by 0 bases and J by 5 bases, with 28 bases between them. The CDR3 DNA is TGTGCCAGCAGCTTAGCTCCATCGGGCCTAGCCGCGCCGGGGGTGGAGACCCAGTACTTC. This translates into CASSLAPSGLAAPGVETQYF.

This clonotype was recorded a few times. This beta chain appears as a stray read in a library generated for alpha chains; its size is not informative. The chain recombines TRBV7-9 with TRBJ2-3, with D maybe TRBD2 (6 bases). This CDR3 has 14 residues. The germline V gene has CDR1 SEHNR and CDR2 FQNEAQ (reference sequence). The V and J ends lost 6 bases and 1 base respectively, with 11 bases between them. CDR3 in amino acids: CASRRSSGTDTQYF. CDR3 sequence (DNA): TGTGCCAGCAGACGATCTAGCGGCACAGATACGCAGTATTTT.

This clonotype was recorded at least ten times. This beta chain is off target for a library built for alpha chains, so its abundance means little. The CDR3 nucleotides read TGTGCCACCAGTGATGGTGACAGGGGCACCGGGGAGCTGTTTTTT. Translation gives CATSDGDRGTGELFF. J is TRBJ2-2 and V is TRBV24-1, with 8 nucleotides matching TRBD1. Trimming at V came to 3 bases and at J to 4 bases, leaving 3 bases not matched to a gene. This CDR3 has 15 amino acids. The germline V gene encodes CDR1 KGHDR and CDR2 SFDVKD.

This clonotype occurred many times. In a library made to pick up alpha chains, this beta chain is a stray read with a size that means little. V and J are TRBV12-5 and TRBJ1-2; 12 positions match TRBD1. V lost 2 bases, J lost 4 bases, and 8 bases stayed unmatched. CDR1 is LGHNT and CDR2 is FRNRAP in the germline V gene. The CDR3 length is 17 residues. In nucleotides, the CDR3 is TGTGCTAGTGGTTTGCCGGAGTGGGACAGGGGGCCCTATGGCTACACCTTC. It translates to CASGLPEWDRGPYGYTF.

This clonotype was seen ten or more times. Little can be read into the size of this beta chain, an off-target read in a library designed for alpha chains. The rearrangement uses TRBV2 and TRBJ2-1, with 10 bases fitting TRBD2. V shed 3 bases and J 8 bases; nucleotides not matched to a gene: 7. The CDR3 sequence is 15 residues long. In germline, CDR1 is SNHLY, CDR2 FYNNEI. The CDR3 protein is CASSERSSGSHEQFF. DNA of the CDR3: TGTGCCAGCAGTGAGAGGTCTAGCGGGAGCCATGAGCAGTTCTTC. Together with reference TRBV2 and TRBJ2-1, the CDR3 gives the full variable domain: EPEVTQTPSHQVTQMGQEVILRCVPISNHLYFYWYRQILGQKVEFLVSFYNNEISEKSEIFDDQFSVERPDGSNFTLKIRSTKLEDSAMYFCASSERSSGSHEQFFGPGTRLTVL.

This clonotype was observed at least ten times. The library was designed around alpha chains, so this beta chain is a stray read whose abundance carries little weight. The chain employs TRBV7-9 and TRBJ2-7; no clear D. The CDR3 is 15 amino acids. Looked up from germline, CDR1 is SEHNR and CDR2 is FQNEAQ (reference sequence). V was clipped by 5 bases and J by 0 bases, with 14 bases between them. CDR3: CASSRQLGNSYEQYF. The CDR3 DNA reads as TGTGCCAGCAGCCGACAATTAGGCAACTCCTACGAGCAGTACTTC.

This clonotype appeared many times. This beta chain turned up in a library designed for alpha chains; as an off-target read, its abundance says little. The chain uses TRBV7-2 and TRBJ2-2, with D possibly being TRBD1 (5 bases). The CDR3 consists of 15 residues. Germline loops: CDR1 SGHTA, CDR2 FQGNSA. V was pared by 5 bases and J by 3 bases, with 13 bases between. The CDR3 spells CASSNVRQYTGELFF. The CDR3 DNA sequence: TGTGCCAGCAGCAACGTCCGACAGTACACCGGGGAGCTGTTTTTT.

This clonotype has ten or more counts. This beta chain is an off-target read within a library intended for alpha chains, so its frequency means little. The CDR3 DNA follows: TGTGCCAGCAGTAAACTAGCGGGAGGCCCAAATACGCAGTATTTT. Translation gives CASSKLAGGPNTQYF. The rearrangement uses TRBV6-4 and TRBJ2-3; 12 nucleotides agree with TRBD2. Germline CDR1 and CDR2: MRHNA and SNTAGT. This CDR3 comprises 15 residues. The V and J ends lost 5 bases and 7 bases, in that order; junction bases with no gene match: 7.

The table lists this clonotype with many counts. This beta chain came through as a stray read in a library set up for alpha chains, and its size says little. The chain recombines TRBV19 with TRBJ2-1; 10 nucleotides match TRBD2. Looked up from germline, CDR1 is LNHDA and CDR2 is SQIVND (reference sequence). V shed 6 bases, J shed 8 bases, and the junction held 10 bases outside the gene matches. This CDR3 is 15 amino acids long. The CDR3 DNA is TGTGCCAGTAGCACCCTAGCGGGAGCAACCTATGAGCAGTTCTTC. It specifies CASSTLAGATYEQFF.

This clonotype rates as medium-sized (0.01 to 0.1%). This beta chain appears as a stray read in a library generated for alpha chains; its size is not informative. The chain recombines TRBV4-1 with TRBJ2-7, with D uncertain. This CDR3 is built from 14 residues. Germline V CDR1 and CDR2: MGHRA, YSYEKL. Trimming stripped 1 base from V and 0 bases from J, with 7 bases between. CDR3 sequence reads: CASSQGQSSYEQYF. The DNA of the CDR3 is TGCGCCAGCAGCCAAGGTCAGAGCTCCTACGAGCAGTACTTC.

This clonotype was picked up many times. As an off-target read in a library built for alpha chains, this beta chain has a frequency of little significance. V is TRBV20-1 and J is TRBJ2-7; TRBD2 matches 10 bases. Germline V lookup: CDR1 DFQATT, CDR2 SNEGSKA (reference sequence). J gave up 5 bases and V 7 bases, and 8 bases lay outside the gene matches. There are 13 residues in the CDR3. The CDR3 region is CSVPSGRSHEQYF. The CDR3 DNA is TGCAGTGTGCCTAGCGGGAGAAGCCACGAGCAGTACTTC.

This clonotype was seen ten or more times. This beta chain is off target for a library built for alpha chains, so its abundance means little. The chain has TRBV12-3 or TRBV12-4 and TRBJ2-3; D assignment may be TRBD1 or TRBD2 (5 bases each). There are 16 residues in the CDR3. The germline V and J ends were trimmed by 5 bases and 1 base, with 16 bases remaining between them. CDR3: CASSTETGPGTDTQYF. The CDR3 region has the DNA TGTGCCAGCAGTACTGAGACGGGGCCCGGCACAGATACGCAGTATTTT.

This clonotype was seen many times. This beta chain appears as a stray read in a library generated for alpha chains; its size is not informative. The chain combines TRBV3-1 with TRBJ2-1; 8 positions match TRBD2. Germline V lookup: CDR1 LGHDT, CDR2 YNNKEL (reference sequence). The CDR3 loop spans 18 amino acids. With 1 base clipped from V and 4 bases from J, the junction kept 12 bases outside the gene matches. The CDR3 protein is CASSQVFSGTSGYNEQFF. The CDR3 coding sequence is TGTGCCAGCAGCCAAGTATTTAGCGGGACGTCTGGGTACAATGAGCAGTTCTTC.

This clonotype was found many times. This beta chain is a stray read from a library made for alpha chains; its abundance is not meaningful. V and J are TRBV7-3 and TRBJ2-5, with 9 bases matching TRBD2. The trim removed 2 bases at V and 5 bases at J, leaving 6 bases unmatched. The V gene's germline CDR1 is SGHTA and CDR2 FQGTGA. The CDR3 consists of 15 residues. The CDR3 loop reads CASSLFGGRGETQYF. Here the CDR3 DNA reads TGTGCCAGCAGCTTATTCGGCGGGAGGGGTGAGACCCAGTACTTC.

There are many counts of this clonotype. Since it is a stray read in a library aimed at alpha chains, this beta chain has a size that is not meaningful. J is TRBJ1-5 and V is TRBV4-1, with D perhaps TRBD1 (5 bases). The ends were cut back, 1 base at V and 2 bases at J, with 9 bases in the middle. Germline V gene sequence: CDR1 MGHRA, CDR2 YSYEKL. The CDR3 runs to 15 residues. CDR3 DNA: TGCGCCAGCAGCCAAGGCCAGGGCGGCAATCAGCCCCAGCATTTT. Protein: CASSQGQGGNQPQHF.

This clonotype was seen at least ten times. Because this beta chain is a stray read in a library intended to capture alpha chains, its abundance should not be given much weight. The chain combines TRBV7-2 with TRBJ2-3; a possible D gene is TRBD1 (5 bases). CDR1 and CDR2 from the germline V gene are SGHTA and FQGNSA. The CDR3 covers 14 residues. The V end was cut by 5 bases, the J end by 2 bases, with 11 bases between. Here the CDR3 DNA reads TGTGCCAGCAGCCCGCAGGGCTCCACAGATACGCAGTATTTT. Its protein product is CASSPQGSTDTQYF.

This clonotype occurred many times. The library was built for alpha chains, so this beta chain is an off-target read and its size means little. The chain has TRBV27 and TRBJ1-2; 10 bases agree with TRBD1. This CDR3 has 18 residues. V was pared by 2 bases and J by 4 bases, with 13 bases of the junction left unmatched. CDR1 and CDR2 from the germline V gene are MNHEY and SMNVEV (reference sequence). The CDR3 nucleotides read TGTGCCAGCAGTTTAGTTCCCCATCCGGGACAGGGGCCCTATGGCTACACCTTC. Protein sequence: CASSLVPHPGQGPYGYTF.

Judged by abundance, this clonotype is medium-sized. The library was prepared for alpha chains; this beta chain is a stray read, so its frequency means little. V gene TRBV13 combines with J gene TRBJ2-1; TRBD1 matches 8 bases. The CDR3 consists of 14 residues. The V segment lost 2 bases and the J segment 12 bases; nucleotides outside the gene matches: 9. Looked up from germline, CDR1 is PRHDT and CDR2 is FYEKMQ (reference sequence). CDR3 protein: CASSLPRRGPVQFF. In nucleotides, the CDR3 is TGTGCCAGCAGCTTACCCCGCAGGGGGCCAGTGCAGTTCTTC.

The sample holds many counts of this clonotype. Being off target in a library aimed at alpha chains, this beta chain has a size of little meaning. The chain joins TRBV3-1 to TRBJ2-1, with D perhaps assigned TRBD1 or TRBD2 (7 bases each). The CDR3 has 17 residues. Trimming took off 0 bases at V and 1 base at J, with 13 bases between the two ends. CDR1 LGHDT and CDR2 YNNKEL come from the germline V gene (reference sequence). The CDR3 DNA reads as TGTGCCAGCAGCCAAGATCAGGGGGGAGGGTCCTACAATGAGCAGTTCTTC. This gives the protein CASSQDQGGGSYNEQFF.

This clonotype was observed at least ten times. This beta chain came through as a stray read in a library set up for alpha chains, and its size says little. The chain combines TRBV29-1 with TRBJ1-1; unclear D gene. The CDR3 covers 12 residues. The V gene's germline CDR1 is SQVTM and CDR2 ANQGSEA. The V end was cut by 7 bases, the J end by 5 bases, with 14 bases between. CDR3 region: CSANEGGTEAFF. Written as DNA, the CDR3 is TGCAGCGCCAACGAGGGCGGAACTGAAGCTTTCTTT. The full variable domain, rest sourced from reference TRBV29-1 and TRBJ1-1, is SAVISQKPSRDICQRGTSLTIQCQVDSQVTMMFWYRQQPGQSLTLIATANQGSEATYESGFVIDKFPISRPNLTFSTLTVSNMSPEDSSIYLCSANEGGTEAFFGQGTRLTVV.